The clone carrying this T cell receptor (beta chain) was picked up a small number of times. From germline, CDR1 is KGHSH and CDR2 LQKENI. This CDR3 is built from 15 residues. V was shortened by 0 bases and J by 3 bases, with 12 bases between the two germline ends. The data stem from a study of blood T cell repertoires in COVID-19. Study context: Acute and convalescent COVID-19 specimens originated in the United States, Italy and Spain. Nucleic acid was either cDNA or gDNA, and it came from T cells, B-cell-depleted T cells, or PBMCs.

Methods used by the authors: Nucleated cell counts were estimated from reference gene primer amplification. Sequencing used immunoSEQ multiplex PCR; TCRdb keeps in-frame clones, though not all of them. The V and J calls and clone size are taken from that table; D and trimming were inferred from the DNA. Seen here are over 100,000 clones, 85% to 90% observed once, and the top ten hold 5.1%. This clonotype was obtained from a human donor in a cohort sampled during active COVID-19. The rearrangement joins TRBV18 to TRBJ2-7, with D tentatively TRBD2 (6 bases). The sequencing input was peripheral blood. The CDR3 coding sequence is TGTGCCAGCTCACCACCCGCGGGGTCTCTCTACGAGCAGTACTTC. Its translation: CASSPPAGSLYEQYF.